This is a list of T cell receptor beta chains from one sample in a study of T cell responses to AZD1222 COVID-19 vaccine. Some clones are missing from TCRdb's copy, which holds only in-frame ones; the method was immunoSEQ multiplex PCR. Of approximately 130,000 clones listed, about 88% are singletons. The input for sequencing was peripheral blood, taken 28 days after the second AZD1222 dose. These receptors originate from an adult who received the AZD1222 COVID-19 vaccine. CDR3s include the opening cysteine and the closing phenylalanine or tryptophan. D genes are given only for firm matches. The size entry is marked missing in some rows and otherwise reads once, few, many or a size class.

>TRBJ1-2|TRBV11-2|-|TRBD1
TGTGCCAGCAGCTTATTAGCACAGGGGGCGCGGGGCTACACCTTC
CASSLLAQGARGYTF
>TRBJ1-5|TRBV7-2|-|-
TGTGCCAGCAGCTTACAGGGGCTGTATAGCAATCAGCCCCAGCATTTT
CASSLQGLYSNQPQHF
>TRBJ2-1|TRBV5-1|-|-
TGCGCCAGCAGCTGGGGGGCCGGGTTTGAGCAGTTCTTC
CASSWGAGFEQFF
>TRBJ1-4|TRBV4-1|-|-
TGCGCCAGCAGCCAACGACAGTTAGGTGACAATGACGGAAAACTGTTTTTT
CASSQRQLGDNDGKLFF
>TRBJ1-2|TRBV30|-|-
TGTGCCTGGAACTCTGGCCTTTATGGCTACACCTTC
CAWNSGLYGYTF
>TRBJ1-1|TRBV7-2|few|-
TGTGCCAGCAGCTTAGAGGTCAGCACTGAAGCTTTCTTT
CASSLEVSTEAFF
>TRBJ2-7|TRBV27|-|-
TGTGCCAGCAGCCTGACCAACGGGTATGAGCAGTACTTC
CASSLTNGYEQYF
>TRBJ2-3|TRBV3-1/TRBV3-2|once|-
TGTGCCAGCAGCCTCCAACGTGGGGGGGCCGCAGATACGCAGTATTTT
CASSLQRGGAADTQYF
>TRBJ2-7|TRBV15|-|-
TGTGCCACCAGCTCCCCCAACGGTAACCCCTACGAGCAGTACTTC
CATSSPNGNPYEQYF
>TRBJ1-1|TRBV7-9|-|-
TGTGCCAGCAGCCTTCGGACCAAGAACACTGAAGCTTTCTTT
CASSLRTKNTEAFF
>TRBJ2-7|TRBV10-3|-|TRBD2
TGTGCCATCAGTGAGACTAGCGATTCCTACGAGCAGTACTTC
CAISETSDSYEQYF
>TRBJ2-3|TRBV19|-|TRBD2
TGTGCCAGTAGCAGGGGGACTAGCGCTACGCAGTATTTT
CASSRGTSATQYF
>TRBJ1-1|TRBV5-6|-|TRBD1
TGTGCCAGCATCGCGGACAGGGACACTGAAGCTTTCTTT
CASIADRDTEAFF
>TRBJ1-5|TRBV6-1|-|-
TGTGCCAGCAGTGAAGCGCCAGGGGTGTGGCCCCAGCATTTT
CASSEAPGVWPQHF
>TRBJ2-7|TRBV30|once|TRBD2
TGTGCCTGGAGCGAAGGCTCGACTAGCGGGAGAGGCGAGCAGTACTTC
CAWSEGSTSGRGEQYF
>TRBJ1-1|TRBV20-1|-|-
TGCAGTGCGAGTTCGAGGGGGGATACTGAAGCTTTCTTT
CSASSRGDTEAFF